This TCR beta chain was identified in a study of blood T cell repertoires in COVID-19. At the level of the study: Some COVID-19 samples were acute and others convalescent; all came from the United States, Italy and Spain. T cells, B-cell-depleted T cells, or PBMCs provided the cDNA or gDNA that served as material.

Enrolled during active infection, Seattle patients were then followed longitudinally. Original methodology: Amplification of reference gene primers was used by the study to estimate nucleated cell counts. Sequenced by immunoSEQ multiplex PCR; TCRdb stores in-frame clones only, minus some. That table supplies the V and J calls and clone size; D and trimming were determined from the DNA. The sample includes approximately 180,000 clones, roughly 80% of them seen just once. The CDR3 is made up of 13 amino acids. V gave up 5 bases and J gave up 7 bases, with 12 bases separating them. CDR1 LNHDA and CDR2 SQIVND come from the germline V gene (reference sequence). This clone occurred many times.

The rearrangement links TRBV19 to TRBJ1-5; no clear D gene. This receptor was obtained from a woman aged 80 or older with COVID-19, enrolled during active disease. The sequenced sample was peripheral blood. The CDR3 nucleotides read TGTGCCAGTAGTCAGGCAAAAGGACAGCCCCAGCATTTT. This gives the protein CASSQAKGQPQHF.